This TCR beta chain was captured by sequencing in a study of glioma-infiltrating T cells after dendritic cell vaccination. Study outcomes and limitations: Few patients contributed both blood and tumor specimens.

Libraries were prepared by immunoSEQ multiplex PCR; TCRdb keeps only in-frame clonotypes and omits some of them. The sample holds roughly 100,000 clones, roughly four fifths seen once. On this clone: Its antigen is unknown.

From germline, CDR1 is SGHVS and CDR2 FNYEAQ. The CDR3 sequence is 15 residues long. V shed 5 bases and J 6 bases; nucleotides not matched to a gene: 8. Described time point: after dendritic cell vaccination, including at tumor progression/relapse. This chain joins TRBV7-6 and TRBJ2-1, with TRBD1 identical over 9 bases. This clonotype was obtained from a human donor with glioblastoma. Material: blood, obtained after dendritic cell vaccination. The CDR3: CASSPGQGTGNEQFF. The CDR3 bases are TGTGCCAGCAGCCCAGGACAGGGGACGGGCAATGAGCAGTTCTTC.